This T cell receptor beta chain was found in a study of blood T cell repertoires in COVID-19 (TCRdb year 2020). Background on the whole study: Samples from collaborators originated in the United States, Italy and Spain and spanned both the acute and convalescent phases of COVID-19. The material from the prospective study consisted of cDNA or gDNA derived from T cells, B-cell-depleted T cells, or PBMCs. Subjects who had been exposed to COVID-19, were actively infected with it, or had recovered from it provided the deeply sampled blood TCRbeta repertoires that made up the dataset. The repertoires were released in a freely available public database intended as a resource for research on the immune response to SARS-CoV-2. Samples came from the ongoing ImmuneRACE study (first 160 participants) plus 1,254 subjects from 6 global collaborators. The sample metadata nearly always contained a de-identified subject ID, COVID-19 status, age in years and sex. Where available, HLA class I and class II types were obtained from metadata supplied by the sample provider rather than from assay-based typing.

TCRbeta CDR3 regions were amplified from genomic DNA using the immunoSEQ Assay, a bias-controlled multiplex PCR. Per the original workflow: The number of nucleated cells in each sample was estimated from the amplification of reference gene primers within the assay. Sequence reads were collapsed and filtered to measure the absolute abundance of every unique TCRbeta CDR3 rearrangement. For each sample, productive Simpson clonality was calculated as the square root of Simpson's diversity index over productive rearrangements. TCRdb's version of the immuneACCESS table is confined to in-frame rearrangements and falls short of the full clone set. An unresolved V gene accounts for under half of the shortfall where checked; the remainder is of unknown origin. V, J and clone size are those of that table, while D and trimming were read from the DNA. The sample has about 50,000 clones on record, over 90% of them singletons. Roughly 10% of the sample rests with the top ten.

The collaborating institutions used their own protocols to collect whole blood in K2EDTA tubes. For TCRbeta analysis, collaborators shipped samples as frozen whole blood, isolated PBMCs, or DNA extracted from either of those sample types. This clone was detected only once. There is no known antigen for this receptor. No much larger clone is present one base from it, and per-base qualities are unavailable. The CDR3 runs 16 amino acids, cysteine and phenylalanine included. Only CDR3 DNA is held: 48 bases, read in frame from base 1. The CDR1 and CDR2 encoded by the germline V gene are KGHSH and LQKENI. The germline V end is reduced by 0 bases and the J end by 2 bases; junction bases left unmatched: 5. The investigation overall reported the following: The amount of clinical and demographic metadata varied by source and participant and was provided uncurated.

The rearranged segments are TRBV18 and TRBJ2-3; a stretch of 7 junction bases matches TRBD2. The clonotype comes from a woman of 80 years or more with acute or convalescent COVID-19. What was sequenced was peripheral blood. CDR3 loop: CASSPPGLAVTDTQYF. The sequence in DNA is TGTGCCAGCTCACCACCGGGCCTAGCGGTCACAGATACGCAGTATTTT.